The entry below gives a single T cell receptor (beta chain) sequence along with its context. Its antigen is unidentified. The data stem from a study of T cell responses to AZD1222 COVID-19 vaccine. Overall study results and limits: Of spike-specific TCRs, nearly half reportedly target regions left unmutated in variants.

Some clones are missing from TCRdb's copy, which holds only in-frame ones; the method was immunoSEQ multiplex PCR. The sample includes 80,000 or so clones, approximately 80% seen only once; the top ten take 27%. V gave up 4 bases and J gave up 1 base, with 9 bases separating them. The CDR3 has 13 amino acids. Germline-derived CDR1 and CDR2 are SGHRS and YFSETQ. The source is an adult who received the MenACWY meningococcal vaccine as a control. Here the sequenced sample was peripheral blood, taken 28 days after the second dose of the MenACWY control vaccine. This rearrangement joins TRBV5-1 to TRBJ2-7; D is unclear. CDR3 sequence (DNA): TGCGCCAGCAGCAAGGACGGTTCCTACGAGCAGTACTTC. Amino acids: CASSKDGSYEQYF.